Presented here are 24 T cell receptor beta chains from one specimen sequenced in a study of response to subunit inactivated influenza vaccine listed by TCRdb under 2018. Libraries were prepared through RT-PCR. The reads were generated on an Illumina HiSeq 2500. The public sequencing data were trimmed at Q25 with fastp and processed into clonotypes with MiXCR by TCRdb, which kept only in-frame beta chains. When rows share a CDR3 protein, they turn into one entry using the most common DNA and genes. The sample table contains about 700,000 distinct CDR3 sequences; only one count was recorded for less than 20% of them. The ten largest make up approximately 10% of the sample. The specimen was PBMCs from blood, collected approximately 12 days after vaccination. The receptors stem from a man aged 50-60 years who received an inactivated influenza vaccine. Donor details come from another sample of the same person, matched by shared clones.

The chain employs TRBV5-1 and TRBJ2-1; 11 positions agree with TRBD2. Germline CDR1 reads SGHRS; CDR2 reads YFSETQ. V shed 4 bases, J shed 4 bases, and the junction held 7 bases outside the gene matches. This CDR3 is 16 amino acids long. The CDR3 loop is CASSTSGGRQYNEQFF. In DNA form, the CDR3 reads TGCGCCAGCAGCACTAGCGGGGGACGACAGTACAATGAGCAGTTCTTC.

This clonotype came up a few times. V and J are TRBV7-2 and TRBJ2-7; possibly TRBD1 or TRBD2 for D (5 bases each). This CDR3 comprises 16 residues. The germline V gene has CDR1 SGHTA and CDR2 FQGNSA. V was cut by 5 bases and J by 2 bases, with 19 bases left in between. The CDR3 bases are TGTGCCAGCAGCCCCCTATGGGACCCGGTAACCTACGAGCAGTACTTC. It specifies CASSPLWDPVTYEQYF.

The chain combines TRBV10-3 with TRBJ2-1, with 11 bases matching TRBD2. This CDR3 is 16 amino acids long. J was trimmed by 4 bases and V by 8 bases; bases with no gene match: 10. The V gene's germline CDR1 is ENHRY and CDR2 SYGVKD. The CDR3 spells CAIGAEGTSGYNEQFF. The CDR3 DNA sequence: TGTGCCATCGGGGCGGAAGGGACTAGCGGTTACAATGAGCAGTTCTTC.

The genes are TRBV29-1 and TRBJ2-3, with D possibly TRBD1 on 6 matching bases. In germline, CDR1 is SQVTM, CDR2 ANQGSEA. V was shortened by 6 bases and J by 2 bases, with 15 bases between the two germline ends. The CDR3 runs to 14 residues. The CDR3 DNA reads as TGCAGCGTAACGGACAGCTACTCCACAGATACGCAGTATTTT. Translated: CSVTDSYSTDTQYF.

This clonotype was detected only a few times. The gene calls are TRBV28 and TRBJ2-5; 10 bases are shared with TRBD1. The V segment lost 6 bases and the J segment 5 bases; nucleotides outside the gene matches: 3. CDR1 and CDR2 (germline): MDHEN, SYDVKM. CDR3 length: 13 residues. The CDR3: CASRTGGWETQYF. The CDR3 DNA reads TGTGCCAGCAGGACAGGGGGCTGGGAGACCCAGTACTTC.

This clonotype was detected only a few times. The genes are TRBV2 and TRBJ1-4; no reliable D call. The germline V and J ends were trimmed by 7 bases and 5 bases, with 14 bases remaining between them. This CDR3 has 14 amino acids. Per the germline V gene, CDR1 is SNHLY and CDR2 is FYNNEI. CDR3 region: CASTDGHRNEKLFF. For the CDR3, the DNA is TGTGCCAGCACGGACGGTCACCGGAATGAAAAACTGTTTTTT.

V and J are TRBV6-2 or TRBV6-3 and TRBJ2-2, with D possibly being TRBD2 (6 bases). The germline V gene encodes CDR1 MNHEY and CDR2 SVGEGT. V was shortened by 6 bases and J by 5 bases, with 13 bases between the two germline ends. The CDR3 has 14 amino acids. CDR3 DNA: TGTGCCAGCAGCCCCTCCCGGGGGACCGGGGAGCTGTTTTTT. Translation gives CASSPSRGTGELFF.

This clonotype was detected ten times or more. J is TRBJ2-2 and V is TRBV6-2 or TRBV6-3, with D perhaps TRBD1 (5 bases). With 2 bases removed from V and 6 bases from J, the gap between germline ends came to 10 bases. Germline V gene lookup returns CDR1 MNHEY and CDR2 SVGEGT. The CDR3 extends over 14 amino acids. DNA for the CDR3: TGTGCCAGCAGTTACGACAGCCCTCCCGGGGAGCTGTTTTTT. It is translated as CASSYDSPPGELFF.

This clonotype was found a few times. The chain has TRBV4-3 and TRBJ2-7; 7 bases align to TRBD1. The CDR3 is made up of 16 amino acids. CDR1 is LGHNA, CDR2 YSLEER, per germline. The J segment lost 5 bases and the V segment lost 0 bases, leaving 10 bases of the junction unmatched. The CDR3 reads CASSQDRQGYSHEQYF. The CDR3 nucleotides read TGCGCCAGCAGCCAAGACCGACAGGGATATTCGCACGAGCAGTACTTC.

This clonotype was picked up a small number of times. This chain joins TRBV11-2 and TRBJ2-2; D unclear. The CDR3 consists of 14 residues. Germline CDR1 is SGHAT and CDR2 is FQNNGV. Between the trimmed V and J ends, which lost 5 bases and 6 bases, there was a span of 13 bases. The CDR3 loop reads CASSPAEWPGELFF. CDR3 DNA sequence: TGTGCCAGCAGCCCCGCAGAATGGCCCGGGGAGCTGTTTTTT.

The table lists this clonotype with a few counts. This chain connects TRBV6-4 to TRBJ2-3, with TRBD1 matching 7 bases. The junction had 8 bases not matched to a gene; V was cut back by 6 bases and J by 2 bases. The germline V gene has CDR1 MRHNA and CDR2 SNTAGT. This CDR3 contains 15 residues. DNA for the CDR3: TGTGCCAGCAGCCAGGAAGGGACAGCCACAGATACGCAGTATTTT. Translated, it gives CASSQEGTATDTQYF.

The V call is TRBV3-1, the J call TRBJ2-7, with 8 bases lining up with TRBD1. The CDR3 spans 17 residues. Germline V gene lookup returns CDR1 LGHDT and CDR2 YNNKEL (reference sequence). V trimming: 1 base; J trimming: 6 bases; junction bases outside the gene matches: 14. DNA of the CDR3: TGTGCCAGCAGCCAAGTGCTGGGGACAGGCGATAAGGGCGAGCAGTACTTC. Protein: CASSQVLGTGDKGEQYF.

The table lists this clonotype with a few counts. The chain employs TRBV7-2 and TRBJ2-7; the D is unclear. The ends were cut back, 1 base at V and 4 bases at J, with 8 bases in the middle. Germline CDR1 SGHTA, CDR2 FQGNSA. The CDR3 runs 13 residues. The CDR3 DNA sequence: TGTGCCAGCAGCTTAGAGTCGTGGTACGAGCAGTACTTC. Translating it yields CASSLESWYEQYF.

The V and J genes are TRBV7-2 and TRBJ2-7, with 7 bases fitting TRBD1. Looked up from germline, CDR1 is SGHTA and CDR2 is FQGNSA. J lost 7 bases, V lost 2 bases, and 11 bases had no gene match. The CDR3 is 15 amino acids. This chain's CDR3 is CASSLTGVGEYEQYF. Written as DNA, the CDR3 is TGTGCCAGCAGCTTAACAGGGGTCGGGGAGTATGAGCAGTACTTC.

This clonotype has a count of ten or more. The chain recombines TRBV7-9 with TRBJ1-2; D is unresolved. Germline values: CDR1 SEHNR, CDR2 FQNEAQ (reference sequence). The CDR3 sequence is 14 residues long. V was pared by 4 bases and J by 6 bases, with 15 bases between. The CDR3 spells CASSSSGGKNGYTF. The CDR3 bases are TGTGCCAGCAGCTCGTCGGGAGGGAAAAATGGCTACACCTTC.

The genes are TRBV12-3 or TRBV12-4 and TRBJ1-2; TRBD1 matches 7 bases. The V and J ends lost 7 bases and 9 bases, in that order; junction bases with no gene match: 8. This CDR3 is built from 12 residues. CDR3 nucleotides: TGTGCCAGCACCAGGGGGACTTGGAGCTACACCTTC. Residues: CASTRGTWSYTF.

This clonotype has more than one count but fewer than ten. CDR3 nucleotide sequence: TGTGCCAGCAGTTTCTACGGGACAGGGGGGAAAGAGACCCAGTACTTC. This sequence encodes CASSFYGTGGKETQYF. The chain recombines TRBV28 with TRBJ2-5, with 11 bases that match TRBD1. CDR3 length: 16 residues. Germline V gene sequence: CDR1 MDHEN, CDR2 SYDVKM. J lost 3 bases, V lost 3 bases, and 6 bases had no gene match.

This clonotype was counted a few times. The chain combines TRBV5-5 with TRBJ2-7, with D possibly matching TRBD1 (6 bases). Trimming stripped 3 bases from V and 6 bases from J, with 13 bases between. The germline V gene encodes CDR1 SGHKS and CDR2 YYEKEE (reference sequence). This CDR3 comprises 13 residues. CDR3 sequence (DNA): TGTGCCAGCAGCTCCCCAGGGGTCTTCGAGCAGTACTTC. This gives the protein CASSSPGVFEQYF. The full variable domain, in which reference TRBV5-5 and TRBJ2-7 provide the parts outside the CDR3, is DAGVTQSPTHLIKTRGQQVTLRCSPISGHKSVSWYQQVLGQGPQFIFQYYEKEERGRGNFPDRFSARQFPNYSSELNVNALLLGDSALYLCASSSPGVFEQYFGPGTRLTVT.

This clonotype has a handful of counts. This chain connects TRBV15 to TRBJ2-3, with 8 bases identical to TRBD2. The germline V gene encodes CDR1 LNHNV and CDR2 YYDKDF (reference sequence). Trimming cost V 2 bases and J 4 bases; bases outside gene matches: 5. This CDR3 spans 15 amino acids. The CDR3 is CATSRSGSRADTQYF. Here the CDR3 DNA reads TGTGCCACCAGCAGAAGCGGGAGTCGGGCAGATACGCAGTATTTT.

This clonotype has a handful of counts. The genes are TRBV7-9 and TRBJ2-1; 7 nucleotides agree with TRBD2. The CDR3 has 12 amino acids. Germline V gene sequence: CDR1 SEHNR, CDR2 FQNEAQ (reference sequence). V trimming: 2 bases; J trimming: 10 bases; junction bases outside the gene matches: 2. The CDR3 spells CASSLSGKEQFF. The DNA for the CDR3 is TGTGCCAGCAGCTTAAGCGGGAAAGAGCAGTTCTTC.

This clonotype turned up a few times. This sequence joins TRBV6-1 and TRBJ2-3; the match to TRBD1 covers 7 bases. The CDR3 loop spans 15 amino acids. V shed 6 bases and J 6 bases; nucleotides not matched to a gene: 12. Germline V gene data show CDR1 as MNHNS and CDR2 as SASEGT. CDR3 in amino acids: CASRLVGDRYDTQYF. The CDR3 DNA reads TGTGCCAGCAGGCTCGTGGGGGACAGATATGATACGCAGTATTTT.

V is TRBV12-3 or TRBV12-4 and J is TRBJ2-7, with 7 positions matching TRBD1. The CDR3 runs to 14 residues. The V and J ends lost 5 bases and 4 bases, in that order; junction bases with no gene match: 8. This chain's CDR3 is CASSPTTGEYEQYF. For the CDR3, the DNA is TGTGCCAGCAGTCCGACAACAGGGGAATACGAGCAGTACTTC.

This clonotype was detected only a few times. The J gene is TRBJ2-1, the V gene TRBV28; D may be TRBD2 (6 bases). CDR1 and CDR2 from the germline V gene are MDHEN and SYDVKM. The CDR3 runs to 13 residues. The V end lost 8 bases, the J end lost 6 bases, and 14 bases lay between the germline ends. In DNA form, the CDR3 reads TGTGCCAGCCCGGGAGAGGGAGGCAATGAGCAGTTCTTC. This translates into CASPGEGGNEQFF.

This clonotype turned up a few times. The genes are TRBV6-1 and TRBJ2-3, with D possibly being TRBD1 or TRBD2 (5 bases each). The CDR3 contains 14 residues. The germline gives CDR1 MNHNS, CDR2 SASEGT. With 6 bases removed from V and 2 bases from J, the gap between germline ends came to 12 bases. Written as DNA, the CDR3 is TGTGCCAGCAGAACCGGGACCCTCACAGATACGCAGTATTTT. Amino acids: CASRTGTLTDTQYF.